This T cell receptor beta chain emerged from a study of graft-versus-host responses after intestinal transplantation. Some clones are missing from TCRdb's copy, which holds only in-frame ones; the method was immunoSEQ multiplex PCR. The sample yields more than 9,500 clones, 80% seen once. Germline lookup yields CDR1 SGDLS and CDR2 YYNGEE. Trimming cost V 1 base and J 1 base, with 2 bases left between them. The CDR3 totals 12 residues. This clone has more than one count but fewer than ten. The V gene is TRBV9, the J gene TRBJ2-5; D is undetermined. Material: PBMCs, obtained nearly 500 days after intestinal transplant. This clonotype originated in a human patient who received an intestinal transplant, so some T cells may come from the graft donor. The CDR3: CASSVRQETQYF. The CDR3 nucleotides read TGTGCCAGCAGCGTACGCCAAGAGACCCAGTACTTC.